Shown below are 29 T cell receptor beta chains from a single sample sequenced in a study of sequential checkpoint blockade in melanoma. Produced via immunoSEQ multiplex PCR; TCRdb's table is partial and in-frame only. The sample includes tens of thousands of clones, roughly 91% of them seen just once. Stated treatment: randomized to nivolumab then ipilimumab (arm A) or the reverse (arm B). Material: CD8+ T cells sorted from blood (inferred from file names), obtained from a patient given nivolumab and ipilimumab in sequence. The receptors shown here come from a human donor with melanoma.

The rearrangement uses TRBV11-2 and TRBJ1-2; weak D call: TRBD1 (6 bases). There are 16 residues in the CDR3. The V gene's germline CDR1 is SGHAT and CDR2 FQNNGV. V lost 1 base and J lost 1, with 13 bases in between. This CDR3 is CASSLVGTNFNYGYTF. The CDR3 DNA reads TGTGCCAGCAGCTTAGTAGGGACAAACTTTAACTATGGCTACACCTTC.

The chain employs TRBV12-5 and TRBJ1-1; possible D gene TRBD1, 6 bases. V lost 3 bases, J lost 3 bases, and 20 bases lay in between. The germline gives CDR1 LGHNT, CDR2 FRNRAP. The CDR3 is made up of 17 amino acids. CDR3 bases: TGTGCTAGTGGTTTACCCCGACAGGCGGGTGGGGACACTGAAGCTTTCTTT. It codes for CASGLPRQAGGDTEAFF.

The V gene is TRBV5-6, the J gene TRBJ2-1; D unresolved. The ends were cut back, 5 bases at V and 8 bases at J, with 8 bases in the middle. Germline-derived CDR1 and CDR2 are SGHDT and YYEEEE. CDR3 length: 11 residues. The CDR3 DNA is TGTGCCAGCAGGTATCGGGATGAGCAGTTCTTC. This encodes CASRYRDEQFF.

V is TRBV4-1 and J is TRBJ2-1, with 7 bases lining up with TRBD2. Unmatched junction bases numbered 10, after V lost 0 bases and J lost 8 bases. The CDR3 runs to 16 residues. The germline V gene encodes CDR1 MGHRA and CDR2 YSYEKL. The CDR3 DNA sequence: TGCGCCAGCAGCCAAGACTTTCAGCGGGGACTTGATGAGCAGTTCTTC. Protein: CASSQDFQRGLDEQFF.

This chain connects TRBV6-1 to TRBJ2-7; TRBD2 matches 10 bases. Losses at the gene ends were 2 bases for V and 6 bases for J; bases not matched to a gene: 22. The CDR3 totals 20 residues. The germline V gene has CDR1 MNHNS and CDR2 SASEGT. CDR3 coding DNA: TGTGCCAGCAGTGAATTTCATACAGGGAAGAGACTAGCGGGCGCCGCCGAGCAGTACTTC. Translated: CASSEFHTGKRLAGAAEQYF.

V and J are TRBV6-1 and TRBJ2-3; TRBD1 aligns across 10 bases. CDR3 length: 15 residues. Germline V gene lookup returns CDR1 MNHNS and CDR2 SASEGT. V was pared by 2 bases and J by 4 bases, with 3 bases of the junction left unmatched. The CDR3 coding sequence is TGTGCCAGCAGTGAAATGGGGACAGGGGCAGATACGCAGTATTTT. Its protein is CASSEMGTGADTQYF.

The CDR3 DNA reads as TGCGCCAGCAGCCAGGAGGAGGGAGGATTGTATGGCTACACCTTC. Translation gives CASSQEEGGLYGYTF. The chain has TRBV4-1 and TRBJ1-2; D gene uncertain. Trimming removed 3 bases from V and 5 bases from J, with 16 bases in between. This CDR3 comprises 15 residues. CDR1 and CDR2 (germline): MGHRA, YSYEKL.

This clone has a single count. This rearrangement joins TRBV4-1 to TRBJ2-1; a possible D gene is TRBD2 (6 bases). This CDR3 has 17 residues. Germline loops: CDR1 MGHRA, CDR2 YSYEKL. V was clipped by 0 bases and J by 5 bases, with 17 bases between them. CDR3 sequence reads: CASSQDSWASVNNEQFF. DNA for the CDR3: TGCGCCAGCAGCCAAGATTCATGGGCTAGCGTGAACAATGAGCAGTTCTTC.

V and J are TRBV30 and TRBJ2-2; 9 bases match TRBD2. Germline V lookup: CDR1 GTSNPN, CDR2 SVGIG (reference sequence). Trimming removed 1 base from V and 9 bases from J; junction bases left unmatched: 9. The CDR3 extends over 15 amino acids. The CDR3 DNA follows: TGTGCCTGGAGTGAGGGAGCGGGGGGACACCGGGAGCTGTTTTTT. Protein sequence: CAWSEGAGGHRELFF.

V usage is TRBV15 and J usage is TRBJ2-3, with D tentatively TRBD1 (6 bases). In germline, CDR1 is LNHNV, CDR2 YYDKDF (reference sequence). There are 17 residues in the CDR3. V was cut by 5 bases and J by 5 bases, with 23 bases left in between. The CDR3 DNA sequence: TGTGCCACCAGCTCACCACCCCTACAGGGCTCCGAAGATACGCAGTATTTT. This codes for CATSSPPLQGSEDTQYF.

On this clone: Germline and junction disagree at one end, which may indicate a read error. The CDR3 is CTSSPIGIQGGTEAFF. CDR3 sequence (DNA): TGTACCAGCAGTCCCATAGGGATTCAGGGGGGCACTGAAGCTTTCTTT. This chain links TRBV27 with TRBJ1-1, with TRBD1 matching 7 bases. This CDR3 is built from 16 residues. Germline CDR1 and CDR2: MNHEY and SMNVEV (reference sequence).

The CDR3 sequence is CASSIGTGPTNEKLFF. DNA of the CDR3: TGTGCCAGTAGTATCGGGACAGGCCCAACTAATGAAAAACTGTTTTTT. V is TRBV19 and J is TRBJ1-4, with TRBD1 matching over 8 bases. The CDR3 is 16 residues long. V lost 3 bases and J lost 0; bases outside the gene matches: 3. Germline V lookup: CDR1 LNHDA, CDR2 SQIVND (reference sequence). Combining the CDR3 with reference TRBV19 and TRBJ1-4 gives the whole variable domain DGGITQSPKYLFRKEGQNVTLSCEQNLNHDAMYWYRQDPGQGLRLIYYSQIVNDFQKGDIAEGYSVSREKKESFPLTVTSAQKNPTAFYLCASSIGTGPTNEKLFFGSGTQLSVL.

The V and J genes are TRBV9 and TRBJ2-5, with a tentative D call TRBD1 (6 bases). The germline CDR1 and CDR2 sequences are SGDLS and YYNGEE. V gave up 0 bases and J gave up 5 bases, with 17 bases separating them. The CDR3 runs 16 residues. CDR3 sequence: CASSVEGDRRWETQYF. CDR3 coding DNA: TGTGCCAGCAGCGTAGAGGGGGACCGACGGTGGGAGACCCAGTACTTC.

The rearrangement uses TRBV29-1 and TRBJ1-5, with no clear D. The CDR3 runs to 13 residues. Trimming took off 4 bases at V and 3 bases at J, with 10 bases between the two ends. Germline loops: CDR1 SQVTM, CDR2 ANQGSEA. The CDR3 region is CSVAGVSNQPQHF. For the CDR3, the DNA is TGCAGCGTTGCCGGGGTATCCAATCAGCCCCAGCATTTT.

This rearrangement joins TRBV7-2 to TRBJ2-3; 7 bases agree with TRBD1. The CDR3 length is 15 residues. The V and J ends lost 5 bases and 0 bases, in that order; junction bases with no gene match: 5. Germline V gives CDR1 SGHTA, CDR2 FQGNSA. CDR3 DNA sequence: TGTGCCAGCAGCATTGGGACAGTCAGCACAGATACGCAGTATTTT. It codes for CASSIGTVSTDTQYF.

This clone was recorded only once. The J gene is TRBJ1-4, the V gene TRBV28, with unresolved D. Between the trimmed V and J ends, which lost 4 bases and 7 bases, there was a span of 13 bases. CDR1 is MDHEN and CDR2 is SYDVKM in the germline V gene. This CDR3 has 14 residues. CDR3 protein: CASSSRGRAEKLFF. Written as DNA, the CDR3 is TGTGCCAGCAGTTCCAGAGGGAGGGCTGAAAAACTGTTTTTT.

This sequence joins TRBV28 and TRBJ2-2; 14 nucleotides match TRBD2. Germline trimming cut 3 bases from V and 3 bases from J; bases unmatched to any gene: 9. Germline V gene data show CDR1 as MDHEN and CDR2 as SYDVKM. This CDR3 spans 19 amino acids. The CDR3 region is CASSFGGLAGEWDTGELFF. In nucleotides, the CDR3 is TGTGCCAGCAGTTTCGGGGGACTAGCGGGAGAATGGGACACCGGGGAGCTGTTTTTT.

Points on this clone: Mismatch with germline at one junction end may stem from a read error. The rearrangement links TRBV7-2 to TRBJ2-7; D is possibly TRBD2 (6 bases). The CDR3 is 15 amino acids. From germline, CDR1 is SGHTA and CDR2 FQGNSA. CDR3 sequence: CASSLVGNLDYGQYF. The CDR3, as DNA: TGTGCCAGCAGCTTAGTCGGTAACTTGGACTACGGGCAGTACTTC.

This clone was recorded only once. The chain combines TRBV5-6 with TRBJ2-1; 7 bases are a match to TRBD2. CDR1 is SGHDT and CDR2 is YYEEEE in the germline V gene. This CDR3 contains 12 residues. The ends lost 3 bases at V and 10 bases at J; junction bases unmatched: 4. The CDR3 is CASSWGGGEQFF. For the CDR3, the DNA is TGTGCCAGCAGCTGGGGGGGTGGCGAGCAGTTCTTC.

This chain joins TRBV15 and TRBJ2-3, with D possibly being TRBD2 (5 bases). Germline V gene data show CDR1 as LNHNV and CDR2 as YYDKDF (reference sequence). The CDR3 is 16 amino acids. V was shortened by 5 bases and J by 2 bases, with 17 bases between the two germline ends. As DNA, the CDR3 is TGTGCCACCAGCCGTCGCGGTGCGGGCCTCACAGATACGCAGTATTTT. Translated: CATSRRGAGLTDTQYF.

This chain uses TRBV10-2 with TRBJ2-7; D ambiguous. The germline V gene encodes CDR1 WSHSY and CDR2 SAAADI. V was trimmed by 3 bases and J by 7 bases, leaving 4 bases between them. The CDR3 is 10 amino acids. The DNA of the CDR3 is TGCGCCAGCAGTGATAATGAGCAGTACTTC. It encodes CASSDNEQYF.

The J gene is TRBJ2-7, the V gene TRBV27; no reliable D call. Germline lookup yields CDR1 MNHEY and CDR2 SMNVEV (reference sequence). This CDR3 has 11 amino acids. The ends were cut back, 5 bases at V and 6 bases at J, with 8 bases in the middle. The CDR3 coding sequence is TGTGCCAGCAGTGCTACGGGCGAGCAGTACTTC. Translation gives CASSATGEQYF.

Written as DNA, the CDR3 is TGCGCCAGCAGCGAATACACCAATCAGCCCCAGCATTTT. Protein: CASSEYTNQPQHF. The chain has TRBV5-1 and TRBJ1-5; D uncertain. V lost 4 bases to trimming and J lost 3 bases, with 8 bases between them. The CDR3 extends over 13 amino acids. Germline CDR1 reads SGHRS; CDR2 reads YFSETQ.

This clone has a handful of counts. The chain combines TRBV10-3 with TRBJ2-7; a possible D gene is TRBD1 (6 bases). Looked up from germline, CDR1 is ENHRY and CDR2 is SYGVKD. This CDR3 spans 14 amino acids. Trimming cost V 1 base and J 2 bases, with 9 bases left between them. The CDR3 nucleotides are TGTGCCATCAGTGAGTTAACAGGGACCTACGAGCAGTACTTC. As protein: CAISELTGTYEQYF.

This rearrangement joins TRBV7-8 to TRBJ2-7, with 7 bases matching TRBD2. The CDR3 runs 14 residues. The germline CDR1 and CDR2 sequences are SGHVS and FQNEAQ. J gave up 2 bases and V 2 bases, and 3 bases lay outside the gene matches. CDR3 sequence: CASSLSGITYEQYF. CDR3 DNA sequence: TGTGCCAGCAGCTTAAGCGGGATCACCTACGAGCAGTACTTC.

This clone was counted once. The chain couples TRBV5-5 to TRBJ2-7, with 11 positions matching TRBD2. Looked up from germline, CDR1 is SGHKS and CDR2 is YYEKEE (reference sequence). The V and J ends lost 4 bases and 3 bases, in that order; junction bases with no gene match: 15. The CDR3 totals 18 residues. The CDR3 sequence: CASSILGTSGLGIYEQYF. DNA for the CDR3: TGTGCCAGCAGCATACTGGGGACTAGCGGCTTGGGCATCTACGAGCAGTACTTC.

DNA of the CDR3: TGTGCCAGCAGCTTAGCGACGAGGGAGCGATTTAGCAATGAGCAGTTCTTC. Translated, it gives CASSLATRERFSNEQFF. The chain employs TRBV7-2 and TRBJ2-1; TRBD2 is a possible D gene (5 bases). Germline V CDR1 and CDR2: SGHTA, FQGNSA. Trimming left V 0 bases short and J 6 bases short, with 18 bases between. The CDR3 sequence is 17 residues long. The entire variable domain, with the rest obtained from reference TRBV7-2 and TRBJ2-1, is as follows: GAGVSQSPSNKVTEKGKDVELRCDPISGHTALYWYRQSLGQGLEFLIYFQGNSAPDKSGLPSDRFSAERTGGSVSTLTIQRTQQEDSAVYLCASSLATRERFSNEQFFGPGTRLTVL.

On this clone itself: The sample holds other DNA sequences that translate to the same CDR3. The rearrangement uses TRBV9 and TRBJ1-3; D uncertain. Trimming pared 0 bases from V and 0 bases from J, leaving 7 bases between. The germline gives CDR1 SGDLS, CDR2 YYNGEE. This CDR3 spans 15 amino acids. The CDR3: CASSVAGSSGNTIYF. In nucleotides, the CDR3 is TGTGCCAGCAGCGTAGCTGGCAGCTCTGGAAACACCATATATTTT.

The chain has TRBV5-5 and TRBJ2-7; TRBD2 is a possible D gene (5 bases). The ends were cut back, 4 bases at V and 2 bases at J, with 16 bases in the middle. The CDR3 loop spans 15 amino acids. CDR1 SGHKS and CDR2 YYEKEE come from the germline V gene (reference sequence). Here the CDR3 reads CASSPRGSKTYEQYF. In DNA form, the CDR3 reads TGTGCCAGCAGCCCACGCGGGTCCAAAACCTACGAGCAGTACTTC.